This T cell receptor beta chain was profiled in a study of shared clonotypes between healthy human individuals (dated by TCRdb to about 2020). Turning to the overall study: A couple of women and three men aged 18 to 49 years were included in the cohort. For each donor, three plates each were used for CD4 naive and CD4 memory, two plates were used for CD8 naive, and one plate was used for CD8 memory. The study deeply sequenced blood TCR repertoires of several healthy adults to estimate repertoire size and the extent of clonotype sharing between individuals. Different laboratories and diverse techniques were used to prepare libraries and sequence TCR repertoires, to increase sequencing depth and limit assay-specific biases. Between about 0.85 and 9.5 billion PBMCs per donor were obtained by leukapheresis. The research as a whole found: The small number of donors limited the genetic and exposure-history diversity represented. Higher generation probabilities were observed for clonotypes shared by all four sorted-subset donors than for non-shared clonotypes. Only blood was sampled, and tissue TCR repertoires likely differ from those in blood. Estimated clonotype richness was generally larger for naive than for memory subsets. Based on pairwise subsampling, the degree of clonotype sharing among donors was expected to be affected by sequencing depth. Sharing across several donors was observed for around 5% of naive CD4, under 4% of naive CD8, about 2.3% of memory CD4, and about 0.39% of memory CD8 clonotypes. Incomplete sequencing was indicated by rarefaction of sorted-subset datasets, despite the large sequencing depth.

CDR3 length: 14 amino acids, cysteine to phenylalanine. Just the 42-base CDR3 DNA is kept, in frame starting at base 1. CD8 naive samples consisted of CD45RO-negative cells that were positively selected for CCR7, yielding a CD45RA+CCR7+ population without TemRA cells. The donors were healthy, HIV-negative adults with no recently reported acute infections or vaccinations. All donors were Caucasian adults living in Nashville, Tennessee, USA. Blood was obtained by leukapheresis, after which PBMCs were separated by Ficoll-Histopaque density gradient centrifugation and cryopreserved in liquid nitrogen vapor phase. Purity and quantity of every magnetically sorted T cell population were checked by analytical flow cytometry. Genomic DNA was isolated from every sorted fraction and measured by UV absorbance on a Nanodrop 2000c. This clone was counted a few times. What this receptor recognizes is not known. No base quality values were provided; no much bigger clone lies one nucleotide off.

Using the deep immunoSEQ assay, multiplex PCR amplified TCR CDR3 regions from genomic DNA. Genomic DNA extracted from each cell subset was distributed evenly over all wells of several immunoSEQ 96-well plates, and each plate served as one replicate. For sorted subsets, about 200 ng genomic DNA, equal to tens of thousands of T cell genomes, was loaded into each replicate PCR. The purified libraries were quantified using a Qubit 3.0 fluorometer, sized with a Bioanalyzer 2100, and then quantified again using the KAPA Library Quantification kit. Every immunoSEQ 96-well plate was sequenced on a dedicated single-read 150-cycle Illumina NextSeq 550 flow cell. As for the original processing: Because only junctional sequences without quality scores were contained in the immunoSEQ output, filtering matching that applied to full-length reads could not be performed. To assign V/J genes and CDR3, sequences were annotated against IMGT germline references using PyIR, a Python wrapper for IgBLAST v1.9. Reads were filtered out if the reads had weak V/J assignments (E-value above 1e-6), no CDR3, stop codons, out-of-frame junctions, or ambiguous translated residues. V3J clonotypes were defined as sequences sharing the same inferred V gene, J gene, and CDR3 amino acid sequence. The percentage overlap between two repertoires was calculated by dividing the number of shared unique clonotypes by the size of the smaller repertoire. Three approaches were used to assess repertoire richness: RTK rarefaction, the Chao1 estimator, and Recon v2.1 estimates of unobserved clonotypes. OLGA was used to compute generation probabilities for all TCRbeta clonotypes that the gDNA method yielded from a handful of donors. TCRdb took over this immuneACCESS table, retaining in-frame rearrangements with V and J assigned. Such tables are incomplete; in checked studies, under half of the missing clones stem from an unresolved V gene, and the remainder is unexplained. The V and J calls and the clone size are those of that table, but D and trimming were determined from the DNA. The sample table holds hundreds of thousands of clones, of which approximately 92% were seen once. About 25% of the sample is in the top ten clones.

Sequences were obtained from naive CD8+ T cells sorted from blood. What this sample's cell subset or site label stands for: CD45RA+CCR7+. The chain is encoded by TRBV1 joined to TRBJ1-2. TRBV1 is reported as a pseudogene. The clonotype was recovered from a man aged 30 to 39 in good health. Read as DNA, the sequence is TGCACCAGCAGCCAAGACTTGGCCCCCGGTGGCTACACCTTC. Translated, this is CTSSQDLAPGGYTF.